This entry lists 28 T cell receptor beta chains sequenced from one sample in a study of T-cell reconstitution after alpha-beta-depleted transplantation in children. Unique molecular identifiers featured in how the TCRbeta library was prepared. TCRdb processed the PCR reads anew with MiXCR; each CDR3 protein has one entry. Among about 470,000 distinct CDR3 sequences listed, 43% were seen once. The sample in question was PBMCs, obtained before TCRalphabeta/CD19-depleted stem cell transplant. Receptors originate from a girl aged 2-10 years with aplastic anemia, due to receive a stem cell transplant.

The rearrangement joins TRBV20-1 to TRBJ1-1; no firm D call. The CDR3 length is 15 residues. Germline V lookup: CDR1 DFQATT, CDR2 SNEGSKA (reference sequence). V gave up 1 base and J gave up 1 base, with 13 bases separating them. The CDR3 loop reads CSARGARVANTEAFF. The CDR3 DNA reads as TGCAGTGCTAGAGGCGCTAGGGTAGCGAACACTGAAGCTTTCTTT.

This clonotype was counted at least ten times. The chain combines TRBV20-1 with TRBJ2-7; maybe TRBD2 (5 bases). The V end lost 0 bases, the J end lost 2 bases, and 17 bases lay between the germline ends. The germline CDR1 and CDR2 sequences are DFQATT and SNEGSKA (reference sequence). This CDR3 has 16 amino acids. This CDR3 is CSAREFGGRAAYEQYF. CDR3 nucleotides: TGCAGTGCTAGAGAATTTGGTGGGAGAGCGGCCTACGAGCAGTACTTC.

This clonotype was seen many times. This chain joins TRBV5-6 and TRBJ1-1, with D possibly being TRBD1 (5 bases). The V gene's germline CDR1 is SGHDT and CDR2 YYEEEE. V was cut by 2 bases and J by 1 base, with 12 bases left in between. The CDR3 consists of 15 residues. The CDR3 DNA sequence: TGTGCCAGCAGCTTAGGAGGGACCTCGAACACTGAAGCTTTCTTT. This encodes CASSLGGTSNTEAFF.

This chain connects TRBV20-1 to TRBJ1-3; D may be TRBD1 (5 bases). This CDR3 has 15 residues. Trimming took off 6 bases at V and 2 bases at J, with 17 bases between the two ends. CDR1 and CDR2 (germline): DFQATT, SNEGSKA (reference sequence). The CDR3: CSAGDWQAPGNTIYF. DNA of the CDR3: TGCAGTGCGGGGGACTGGCAGGCCCCTGGAAACACCATATATTTT.

V and J are TRBV20-1 and TRBJ2-7; no reliable D call. The CDR3 runs 12 residues. V shed 3 bases and J shed 3 bases, with 9 bases lying between them. Germline V CDR1 and CDR2: DFQATT, SNEGSKA (reference sequence). In DNA form, the CDR3 reads TGCAGTGCTAGTTTGCCTAACTACGAGCAGTACTTC. It is translated as CSASLPNYEQYF.

This clonotype has more than one count but fewer than ten. The rearrangement uses TRBV27 and TRBJ2-4, with TRBD1 matching over 11 bases. The CDR3 loop spans 13 amino acids. The ends lost 10 bases at V and 5 bases at J; junction bases unmatched: 4. Germline V CDR1 and CDR2: MNHEY, SMNVEV (reference sequence). As DNA, the CDR3 is TGTGCCACTACGGGACAGGGGGAAAACATTCAGTACTTC. Its protein is CATTGQGENIQYF.

The chain links TRBV6-1 to TRBJ2-1, with D possibly matching TRBD1 (9 bases). This CDR3 region has 16 residues. V lost 7 bases to trimming and J lost 4 bases, with 20 bases between them. CDR1 and CDR2 (germline): MNHNS, SASEGT. CDR3 residues: CASTHRGGQGYNEQFF. CDR3 DNA: TGTGCCAGCACCCACCGGGGGGGACAGGGATACAATGAGCAGTTCTTC.

This clonotype was recorded a few times. CDR3 protein: CASSPTSGSSYEQYF. CDR3 nucleotides: TGTGCCAGCTCACCGACTAGCGGGAGCTCCTACGAGCAGTACTTC. J is TRBJ2-7 and V is TRBV18; the match to TRBD2 covers 12 bases. V lost 3 bases to trimming and J lost 0 bases; unmatched junction nucleotides: 0. The CDR3 is made up of 15 amino acids. CDR1 and CDR2 from the germline V gene are KGHSH and LQKENI.

V and J are TRBV29-1 and TRBJ1-1; D may be TRBD1 (6 bases). Germline V gene sequence: CDR1 SQVTM, CDR2 ANQGSEA. CDR3 length equals 15 residues. Deletions cut 4 bases from V and 1 base from J, with 16 bases between. CDR3 DNA sequence: TGCAGCGTTGCTATTGGGGGGGCCTGGAACACTGAAGCTTTCTTT. It translates to CSVAIGGAWNTEAFF.

This clonotype was recorded a few times. This rearrangement joins TRBV20-1 to TRBJ2-7; 7 bases fit TRBD1. Germline CDR1 reads DFQATT; CDR2 reads SNEGSKA (reference sequence). The CDR3 covers 15 residues. The V and J ends lost 2 bases and 0 bases, in that order; junction bases with no gene match: 7. CDR3 region: CSARRQGILSYEQYF. Here the CDR3 DNA reads TGCAGTGCTAGAAGACAGGGTATCCTCTCCTACGAGCAGTACTTC.

The chain links TRBV28 to TRBJ2-7, with D possibly being TRBD1 (6 bases). This CDR3 contains 16 residues. CDR1 is MDHEN and CDR2 is SYDVKM in the germline V gene. V was trimmed by 1 base and J by 2 bases, leaving 15 bases between them. CDR3 protein: CASSLYGGANTYEQYF. CDR3 nucleotide sequence: TGTGCCAGCAGTTTATATGGGGGCGCGAACACCTACGAGCAGTACTTC.

The V and J genes are TRBV5-1 and TRBJ1-3, with TRBD1 matching 7 bases. The CDR3 totals 15 residues. Trimming at V came to 4 bases and at J to 0 bases, leaving 4 bases not matched to a gene. Germline loops: CDR1 SGHRS, CDR2 YFSETQ. The CDR3 region is CASSRQGTSGNTIYF. The DNA for the CDR3 is TGCGCCAGCAGCCGACAGGGTACCTCTGGAAACACCATATATTTT.

The DNA of the CDR3 is TGTGCCGGCGCACCCGGACGGGCGAACACTGAAGCTTTCTTT. Translating gives CAGAPGRANTEAFF. This chain connects TRBV28 to TRBJ1-1; D is undetermined. The germline V and J ends were trimmed by 11 bases and 1 base, with 17 bases remaining between them. This CDR3 contains 14 residues. The germline V gene has CDR1 MDHEN and CDR2 SYDVKM.

The rearrangement uses TRBV11-1 and TRBJ2-6, with 11 bases identical to TRBD2. Germline CDR1 is SGHAT and CDR2 is FQDESV (reference sequence). V gave up 3 bases and J gave up 1 base; unmatched junction bases: 8. This CDR3 is 19 amino acids long. The CDR3 is CASSFSGRALGSGANVLTF. As DNA, the CDR3 is TGTGCCAGCAGCTTTAGCGGGAGGGCCCTCGGATCTGGGGCCAACGTCCTGACTTTC.

The count of this clonotype is one. The gene calls are TRBV20-1 and TRBJ2-7, with 10 bases identical to TRBD2. Germline CDR1 reads DFQATT; CDR2 reads SNEGSKA (reference sequence). CDR3 length equals 13 residues. The junction had 5 bases not matched to a gene; V was cut back by 3 bases and J by 6 bases. CDR3 DNA sequence: TGCAGTGCTAGGGAAGCGGGAGGGGGCGAGCAGTACTTC. Its translation: CSAREAGGGEQYF.

This clonotype showed up just once. The gene calls are TRBV5-4 and TRBJ2-1; 12 bases are shared with TRBD1. J lost 8 bases, V lost 3 bases, and 6 bases had no gene match. The CDR3 is 15 amino acids. Germline CDR1 reads SGHNT; CDR2 reads YYREEE (reference sequence). This CDR3 reads CASSWDRGPGYEQFF. CDR3 coding DNA: TGTGCCAGCAGCTGGGACAGGGGGCCCGGGTATGAGCAGTTCTTC.

This clonotype occurred once. The chain links TRBV15 to TRBJ2-5; TRBD1 is a possible D gene (5 bases). V dropped 2 bases and J dropped 1 base, with 5 bases sitting between them. The CDR3 is 13 amino acids. Germline CDR1 and CDR2: LNHNV and YYDKDF (reference sequence). The CDR3 region is CATSRQGQETQYF. CDR3 nucleotide sequence: TGTGCCACCAGCAGACAGGGCCAAGAGACCCAGTACTTC.

The table lists this clonotype with a few counts. The chain combines TRBV5-1 with TRBJ2-4; possible D gene TRBD2, 5 bases. CDR1 SGHRS and CDR2 YFSETQ come from the germline V gene. Trimming took 0 bases from V and 0 from J, leaving 13 bases between them. This CDR3 comprises 17 residues. The CDR3 is CASSLGPGKLAKNIQYF. The CDR3 DNA is TGCGCCAGCAGCTTGGGGCCCGGGAAGCTAGCCAAAAACATTCAGTACTTC.

The chain joins TRBV5-5 to TRBJ2-2; no clear D gene. The CDR3 contains 13 residues. With 2 bases removed from V and 8 bases from J, the gap between germline ends came to 10 bases. Germline values: CDR1 SGHKS, CDR2 YYEKEE (reference sequence). CDR3 in amino acids: CASSLYDWGELFF. The CDR3 DNA follows: TGTGCCAGCAGCTTATATGATTGGGGGGAGCTGTTTTTT.

This clonotype was counted ten times or more. V usage is TRBV5-1 and J usage is TRBJ2-2; no clear D. V gave up 0 bases and J gave up 4 bases, with 13 bases separating them. The germline V gene encodes CDR1 SGHRS and CDR2 YFSETQ. There are 16 residues in the CDR3. CDR3 nucleotide sequence: TGCGCCAGCAGCTTGGAATCGGCACCGACCACCGGGGAGCTGTTTTTT. As protein: CASSLESAPTTGELFF.

This chain uses TRBV7-2 with TRBJ2-7, with 8 bases identical to TRBD1. CDR3 length: 15 residues. CDR1 is SGHTA, CDR2 FQGNSA, per germline. The V gene end was trimmed by 5 bases and the J gene end by 2 bases; junction bases not matched to a gene: 8. The CDR3 bases are TGTGCCAGCAGCCGTTTCCAGGGGGCTACCTACGAGCAGTACTTC. This gives the protein CASSRFQGATYEQYF.

The rearrangement joins TRBV7-2 to TRBJ2-7, with D possibly being TRBD1 (6 bases). This CDR3 has 15 amino acids. V gave up 5 bases and J gave up 1 base, with 15 bases separating them. Germline V CDR1 and CDR2: SGHTA, FQGNSA. The CDR3 here is CASSPRWTVSYEQYF. CDR3 bases: TGTGCCAGCAGCCCTCGCTGGACAGTTTCCTACGAGCAGTACTTC.

The chain carries TRBV5-1 and TRBJ1-1, with D possibly TRBD1 on 6 matching bases. The V and J ends lost 0 bases and 5 bases respectively, with 14 bases between them. The CDR3 totals 15 residues. Germline assignment: CDR1 SGHRS and CDR2 YFSETQ. CDR3 sequence: CASSLVSRGGTEAFF. In nucleotides, the CDR3 is TGCGCCAGCAGCTTGGTTAGCAGGGGAGGGACTGAAGCTTTCTTT.

This clonotype occurred many times. V gene TRBV5-1 combines with J gene TRBJ2-7, with 11 bases that match TRBD1. From germline, CDR1 is SGHRS and CDR2 YFSETQ. V gave up 7 bases and J gave up 1 base; unmatched junction bases: 10. The CDR3 consists of 16 residues. CDR3: CASRGGGQGVSYEQYF. The CDR3 DNA follows: TGCGCCAGCCGCGGGGGGGGACAGGGGGTTTCCTACGAGCAGTACTTC.

The chain joins TRBV30 to TRBJ1-2, with D hard to call. Between the trimmed V and J ends, which lost 3 bases and 4 bases, there was a span of 15 bases. This CDR3 contains 14 residues. Germline V gene lookup returns CDR1 GTSNPN and CDR2 SVGIG (reference sequence). The CDR3 region has the DNA TGTGCCTGGAGCCTCCGCCGTCGTGGCTATGGCTACACCTTC. Amino acids: CAWSLRRRGYGYTF.

The rearrangement joins TRBV12-3 or TRBV12-4 to TRBJ2-3, with D maybe TRBD1 (6 bases). Trimming took 8 bases from V and 6 from J, leaving 21 bases between them. The CDR3 has 15 residues. DNA for the CDR3: TGTGCCAGCTGTACGCAGGGGCTCGGCCCCGATACGCAGTATTTT. Its protein product is CASCTQGLGPDTQYF.

The table lists this clonotype with a few counts. The gene calls are TRBV6-1 and TRBJ1-4; 8 nucleotides align to TRBD1. The CDR3 covers 14 residues. V lost 7 bases to trimming and J lost 8 bases; unmatched junction nucleotides: 9. Per the germline V gene, CDR1 is MNHNS and CDR2 is SASEGT. CDR3 sequence: CASNIQGGREKLFF. The CDR3 coding sequence is TGTGCCAGCAATATACAGGGGGGAAGGGAAAAACTGTTTTTT.

About this clonotype: One junction end does not reproduce the germline sequence, and a read error may be involved. The chain employs TRBV27 and TRBJ2-3; D is possibly TRBD2 (6 bases). CDR3 length equals 14 residues. The germline gives CDR1 MNHEY, CDR2 SMNVEV (reference sequence). The CDR3 protein is CASSRQGHGFPGRF. For the CDR3, the DNA is TGTGCCAGCAGTCGACAAGGGCATGGGTTCCCGGGGAGGTTT.